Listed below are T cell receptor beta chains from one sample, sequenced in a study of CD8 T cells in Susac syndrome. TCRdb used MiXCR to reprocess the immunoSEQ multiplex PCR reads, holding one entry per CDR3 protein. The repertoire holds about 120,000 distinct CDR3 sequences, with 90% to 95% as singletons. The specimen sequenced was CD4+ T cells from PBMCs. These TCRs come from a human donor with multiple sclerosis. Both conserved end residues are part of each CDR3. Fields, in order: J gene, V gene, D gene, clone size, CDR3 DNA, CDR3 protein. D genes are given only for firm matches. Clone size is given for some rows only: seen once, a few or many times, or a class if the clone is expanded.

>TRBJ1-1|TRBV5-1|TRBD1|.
TGCGCCAGCAGCTTGGAGACAGGGTCCACTGAAGCTTTCTTT
CASSLETGSTEAFF
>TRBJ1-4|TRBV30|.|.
TGTGCCTGCCCCGGGGGGGGAGGCGGTGAAAAACTGTTTTTT
CACPGGGGGEKLFF
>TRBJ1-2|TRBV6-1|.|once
TGTGCCAGTATTGGGGACATCCGAGGGGATGGCTACACCTTC
CASIGDIRGDGYTF
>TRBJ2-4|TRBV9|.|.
TGTGCCAGCAGCGTAGGCGGCCAACAGCGTGGGCTAAACATTCAGTACTTC
CASSVGGQQRGLNIQYF
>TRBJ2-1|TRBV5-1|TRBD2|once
TGCGCCAGCAGACTCAGCGGGAGAGATGAGCAGTTCTTC
CASRLSGRDEQFF
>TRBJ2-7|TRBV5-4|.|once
TGTGCCAGCAGCTTGCGTTCAGGGAGCACCTACGAGCAGTACTTC
CASSLRSGSTYEQYF
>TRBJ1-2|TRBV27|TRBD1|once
TGTGCCAGCAGTTCGCTCAGGGGGCCGTATGGCTACACCTTC
CASSSLRGPYGYTF
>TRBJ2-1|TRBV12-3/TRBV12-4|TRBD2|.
TGTGCCAGCAGTTTTGCTAGCGGGAGTCTCTACAATGAGCAGTTCTTC
CASSFASGSLYNEQFF
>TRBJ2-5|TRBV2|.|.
TGTGCCAGCAGTTCGGTGACTCAAGAGACCCAGTACTTC
CASSSVTQETQYF
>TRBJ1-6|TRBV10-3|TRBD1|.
TGTGCCATCAGTGATGGGACAGGTTATTCACCCCTCCACTTT
CAISDGTGYSPLHF
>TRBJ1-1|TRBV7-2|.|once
TGTGCCAGCAGCTTAGCCCACAGGGTGAGCACTGAAGCTTTCTTT
CASSLAHRVSTEAFF
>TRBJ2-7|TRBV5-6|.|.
TGTGCCAGCAGCTTGAATCTAGGGTACGAGCAGTACTTC
CASSLNLGYEQYF
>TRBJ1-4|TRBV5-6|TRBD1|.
TGTGCCAGCAGCCCCAGGGGGACTAATGAAAAACTGTTTTTT
CASSPRGTNEKLFF
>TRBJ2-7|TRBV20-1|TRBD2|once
TGCAGTGCTAGCACTAGCGGGACCTACGAGCAGTACTTC
CSASTSGTYEQYF
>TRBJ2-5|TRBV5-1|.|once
TGCGCCAGCAGCTTGGTGGTCGTGGGGTCGGGGGAGACCCAGTACTTC
CASSLVVVGSGETQYF
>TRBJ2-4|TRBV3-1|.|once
TGTGCCAGCAGCCTTTTCCCCGGGACCCCCGCCAAAAACATTCAGTACTTC
CASSLFPGTPAKNIQYF
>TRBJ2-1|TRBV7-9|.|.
TGTGCCAGCAGCCCGAAGGGGCCGAGTGAGCAGTTCTTC
CASSPKGPSEQFF
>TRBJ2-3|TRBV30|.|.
TGTGCCTGGAGTGGTCTGGCGAGGGATACGCAGTATTTT
CAWSGLARDTQYF
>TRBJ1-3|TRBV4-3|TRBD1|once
TGCGCCAGCAGCCAGTTACAGGGGGGCCTCTCTGGAAACACCATATATTTT
CASSQLQGGLSGNTIYF
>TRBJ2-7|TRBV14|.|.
TGTGCCAGCAGTAAGGGGGGTTACGAGCAGTACTTC
CASSKGGYEQYF
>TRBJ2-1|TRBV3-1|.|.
TGTGCCAGCAGCCAAGAACAGAATGAGCAGTTCTTC
CASSQEQNEQFF
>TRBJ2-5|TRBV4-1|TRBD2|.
TGCGCCAGCAGCCAGCCGGGACTAGCGGGAGAGACCCAGTACTTC
CASSQPGLAGETQYF
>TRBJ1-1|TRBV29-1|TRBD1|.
TGCAGCGTACCAAACAGGGGGGCCACTGAAGCTTTCTTT
CSVPNRGATEAFF
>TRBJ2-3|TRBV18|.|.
TGTGCCAGCTCACCCTCATCTCCGCATACGCAGTATTTT
CASSPSSPHTQYF
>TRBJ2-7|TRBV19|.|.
TGTGCCAGTAAGGAGACAGGAGTTTACGAGCAGTACTTC
CASKETGVYEQYF
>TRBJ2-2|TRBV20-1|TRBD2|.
TGCAGTGCTAGAGATCGGGAGGGGGGGGAGCTGTTTTTT
CSARDREGGELFF